The present T cell receptor beta chain was sequenced within a study of cytomegalovirus exposure and HLA in healthy donors (dated by TCRdb to the late 2010s). Regarding the complete study: An earlier analysis of several hundred of the donors reported 250 to 350 Gb of sequence data and 117 million unique TCR beta sequences from about 180 million T cells. The number of typed donors differed by locus: roughly 629-640 for A, B, C, DRB1 and DQB1; some 540 for DQA1; fewer than 610 for DPA1; and roughly 450 for DPB1. Among around 400 genotyped donors of the cohort, an average of about 220,000 unique TCR beta nucleotide sequences was sequenced per donor, of which roughly 17% were non-productive. The study used immunosequencing to profile the T cell repertoires of approximately 690 subjects and linked those repertoires to cytomegalovirus serostatus. The later analysis used no new phenotypic data to find candidate immune exposures, relying instead on TCR beta sequences and their occurrence across donors. HLA typing covered class I and class II loci at four-digit resolution. A later genetic analysis took genome-wide SNP genotypes for 398 of the 666 donors and used that subset as a discovery cohort. In an earlier analysis of 587 of the donors, high-throughput TCR beta sequencing was used to judge whether each TCR beta V gene segment behaved as functional or pseudogenic. To predict cytomegalovirus infection status, the study combined high-throughput TCR immunosequencing, statistical association of individual TCRs with disease status, and machine learning. The aim of the study was to test whether cataloging public T cell receptors could identify signatures of past pathogen exposure. Donor age, sex, ethnicity and CMV serostatus were collected together with the repertoire data. Several DR-DQ haplotypes were handled as single units for association and clustering because linkage in the cohort was strong. Every discovery cohort repertoire had been produced on one sequencing platform. An early release that covered roughly 600 HLA-typed donors contained 250 to 350 gigabases of sequencing data and around 85 million unique TCR sequences. A separate validation cohort of 100 to 150 different subjects was used in addition to the roughly 620-subject first cohort. Of the roughly 390 genotyped donors, approximately 80% fell in the genetic ancestry cluster associated with self-reported Caucasian donors. A later analysis re-analyzed previously published TCR beta repertoires from about 600 donors and added high-resolution HLA genotyping to study TCR occurrence patterns. The research as a whole found: The sequencing pipeline was judged likely to have produced a cluster of highly shared sequence variants as a technical artifact. Only TCR beta chains were sequenced in this cohort, and the absence of alpha or paired-chain data limited detectable features. CMV serostatus was the only immune exposure information available for the cohort. Broadly in line with IMGT annotations, most TCR beta V segments showed up in productive rearrangements about 90% or about 30% of the time in an earlier analysis of approximately 640 of the donors. A few of the identified cytomegalovirus-associated TCR beta chains were confirmed in vitro to be specific for cytomegalovirus antigens. In a later analysis, some 18,000 TCR beta sequences were associated with specific HLA alleles at a false discovery rate of 0.05. A total of 150 or so TCR beta chains were listed by the study as associated with cytomegalovirus. In both the original and validation cohorts, the classifier was reported to diagnose cytomegalovirus status with high specificity and sensitivity. Several of the top co-occurrence clusters appeared to be linked to parvovirus B19, influenza, CMV and Epstein-Barr virus, according to a later analysis. In a later analysis, HLA-associated TCR beta chains were found to be more clonally expanded and to have lower generation probabilities than equally common non-associated chains. Roughly uniform sequencing depth across donors was assumed in presence/absence analyses, although this assumption may not hold. The authors suggested that the approach could potentially be generalized to other disease states and immunological phenotypes. Because counts were too low, approximately 15 rarely observed V segments, including chromosome 9 orphons, were excluded from the earlier analysis of a few hundred of the donors. The 87-base-pair reads could not distinguish some IMGT-functional V segments, including TRBV6-2 and TRBV6-3, so those segments were excluded. In a later analysis, the rate of TCR association differed among HLA loci, with DRB1 alleles having the most associated TCRs and HLA-C alleles having the fewest. Strong co-occurrence of HLA alleles, especially DR and DQ, made assigning TCR associations to individual alleles difficult. Because some donors lacked HLA typing at each locus, the association tests relied only on the typed subset. According to a later analysis, most CMV-associated TCR beta chains appeared to be HLA-restricted, and the HLA associations seemed to be driven largely by CMV exposure. While some public TCRs were present in many individuals, most TCR sequences turned up only very rarely across donors. A further reported finding was that TCR beta sequences accurately predicted the HLA-A and HLA-B alleles for most subjects in the first cohort. In a later genetic analysis, a missense DCLRE1C variant was associated with V-gene and J-gene trimming of TCR beta chains, and the association was replicated in an independent cohort. A later genetic analysis reported fewer N-insertions in productive TCRs among donors in an Asian-associated ancestry cluster than the roughly 670-donor mean. Linkage disequilibrium might explain the correlated functional status among segregating V segments, but an unknown experimental factor could not be ruled out.

The CDR3 goes from the cysteine to the phenylalanine over 15 residues. This entry keeps only the CDR3 DNA: 45 bases, framed from base 1. At the junction V is shortened by 4 bases and J by 5 bases, with 18 bases in between. CDR1 and CDR2 (SGHRS, YFSETQ) derive from the germline V gene. The cohort was made up of 650 to 700 healthy bone marrow donors. At the time of sampling, every cohort member was nominally healthy, though immune exposures that went unrecorded were likely present. The donor tested CMV seropositive and was one of the 289 seropositive cohort members. Every donor gave a peripheral blood sample, and the peripheral blood mononuclear cells from that sample were used for TCR beta sequencing. Genomic DNA extraction from the blood cell samples was performed with the Qiagen DNeasy Blood Extraction Kit. The protocol used for the library was the immunoSEQ multiplex PCR assay. A mixture of 60 forward primers for TCR Vbeta segments and 13 reverse primers for TCR Jbeta segments was used in the multiplex PCR. A multiplex PCR assay on genomic DNA amplified the CDR3 region of rearranged TCR beta genes. The Illumina HiSeq System was used to sequence the amplified TCR beta libraries as 87-base-pair reads. In the original analysis: Across the 670 or so repertoires, a later analysis counted tens of millions of unique TCR beta chains, 9 million to 14 million of which were shared by at least two donors. Raw reads were error-corrected and collapsed into unique sequences with a nearest-neighbor algorithm that merged closely related sequences to remove PCR and sequencing errors. To assign V, D and J gene segments, CDR3 sequences were aligned to IMGT reference sequences. For a sequence to be retained, a match of at least six nucleotides was required to both a V gene segment and a J gene segment. A rearrangement was called productive if the CDR3 had no stop codons and remained in frame with V and J, and every other rearrangement was called non-productive. Following IMGT convention, CDR3 was defined as the stretch from the second conserved V-encoded cysteine up to the conserved J-encoded phenylalanine. In an earlier analysis of roughly 580 of the donors, sequences lacking an unambiguous match to a single V gene segment were excluded. In an earlier analysis of about 590 of the donors, a V segment was called functional when productive rearrangements were above 56.7%, and segregating when the standard deviation between donors exceeded 5%. A statistical classification framework was developed to diagnose cytomegalovirus status using the catalog of TCR beta chain sequences. A later analysis assigned V and J genes by comparing TCR nucleotide sequences with IMGT/GENE-DB human TR gene sequences. In a later analysis, CDR3 sequences and most-parsimonious VDJ recombination scenarios were assigned using the TCRdist pipeline. In a later analysis, each TCR beta chain was defined by its CDR3 amino acid sequence together with its V-gene family, and reads without a unique V-gene family were excluded. To address suspected cross-contamination and a sequencing artifact, a later analysis removed approximately 590 highly shared, low-generation-probability nucleotide sequences. A later analysis calculated a clonal expansion index for each public chain from normalized within-repertoire ranks of inferred template counts. In a later analysis, generation probabilities were computed using a VDJ recombination model fitted to out-of-frame rearrangements, and the results were checked against IGoR. Hypergeometric tests were used in a later analysis to score TCR-TCR, TCR-HLA and TCR-CMV co-occurrence, with a repertoire-size bias correction applied to the TCR pairs. To estimate false discovery rates, a later analysis permuted the HLA or CMV assignments 20 times. In a later analysis, co-occurring TCRs were grouped with DBSCAN, and TCRdist sequence similarity was added when clustering was performed within HLA-allele-positive subsets. Repertoires with fewer than 30,000 or more than 120,000 public chains were left out of co-occurrence clustering, as were five repertoires with anomalous nucleotide sharing. The clones in this table, taken by TCRdb from immuneACCESS, are in-frame only. Not every clone is retained; where verified, under half of the shortfall comes from an unresolved V gene, and the cause of the rest is unknown. D and trimming come from the DNA, and the V and J calls and clone size come from that table. The sample data list approximately 200,000 clones, and around 86% of these were observed just once. The ten largest clones represent 6.5% of the sample.

Note on this clone: Its antigen is unknown. Base qualities are missing; no much larger clone stands one base away.

The sample consisted of PBMCs. The V gene is TRBV5-1 and the J gene is TRBJ2-5, and possibly TRBD2, on 6 matching bases. The receptor was isolated from a woman in her fifties or sixties in good health and CMV-seropositive. CDR3 loop: CASSGGLFAWETQYF. The sequenced DNA is TGCGCCAGCAGCGGAGGGCTGTTTGCGTGGGAGACCCAGTACTTC.